This is a list of T cell receptor beta chains from one sample in a study of beta chain features in type 1 diabetes. Using immunoSEQ multiplex PCR, the repertoire was profiled, and TCRdb retains in-frame clones only, with some absent. The sample contains almost 350,000 clones, approximately 9.7% of which appear only once. Sequenced sample: central memory CD4+ T cells from blood. The receptors were sampled from a man between 25 and 39 years old with type 1 diabetes. The CDR3 runs from the conserved cysteine through the conserved F or W. D genes are given only for firm matches. The size field is filled for only some rows; it gives once, few, many or a size class.

j_call: TRBJ2-6; v_call: TRBV27; cdr3_length: 18; d_call: -; clone_size: once; cdr3_nt: TGTGCCAGCAGTTTATATAGCAGGGGAGGCACTGGGGCCAACGTCCTGACTTTC; cdr3_aa: CASSLYSRGGTGANVLTF
j_call: TRBJ2-6; v_call: TRBV5-5; cdr3_length: 14; d_call: -; clone_size: few; cdr3_nt: TGTGCCAGCAGCCGGACCGGCGGGGCCAACGTCCTGACTTTC; cdr3_aa: CASSRTGGANVLTF
j_call: TRBJ1-4; v_call: TRBV5-1; cdr3_length: 15; d_call: -; clone_size: few; cdr3_nt: TGCGCCAGCAGCCAACCTGACAGCCATAATGAAAAACTGTTTTTT; cdr3_aa: CASSQPDSHNEKLFF
j_call: TRBJ2-3; v_call: TRBV28; cdr3_length: 14; d_call: -; clone_size: few; cdr3_nt: TGTGCCAGCAGTTCACTACGTCGCACAGATACGCAGTATTTT; cdr3_aa: CASSSLRRTDTQYF
j_call: TRBJ2-1; v_call: TRBV10-3; cdr3_length: 14; d_call: TRBD2; clone_size: -; cdr3_nt: TGTGCCATCAGTGCTCGGGGACTAGACGATGAGCAGTTCTTC; cdr3_aa: CAISARGLDDEQFF
j_call: TRBJ2-6; v_call: TRBV30; cdr3_length: 14; d_call: TRBD1; clone_size: -; cdr3_nt: TGTGCCACACAGGGGATAACTGGGGCCAACGTCCTGACTTTC; cdr3_aa: CATQGITGANVLTF
j_call: TRBJ2-3; v_call: TRBV7-9; cdr3_length: 13; d_call: -; clone_size: many; cdr3_nt: TGTGCCAGCATGCCTAATAGACTTGGTACGCAGTATTTT; cdr3_aa: CASMPNRLGTQYF
j_call: TRBJ1-5; v_call: TRBV5-1; cdr3_length: 14; d_call: TRBD1; clone_size: few; cdr3_nt: TGCGCCAGCAGCCCTGGACAGGGCGATCAGCCCCAGCATTTT; cdr3_aa: CASSPGQGDQPQHF
j_call: TRBJ1-2; v_call: TRBV27; cdr3_length: 14; d_call: -; clone_size: few; cdr3_nt: TGTGCCAGCAGTTCAAATACAGGGAACAGGGGCTACACCTTC; cdr3_aa: CASSSNTGNRGYTF
j_call: TRBJ1-1; v_call: TRBV18; cdr3_length: 13; d_call: -; clone_size: few; cdr3_nt: TGTGCCAGCTCGAAGGGGCAGGACACTGAAGCTTTCTTT; cdr3_aa: CASSKGQDTEAFF
j_call: TRBJ1-2; v_call: TRBV4-3; cdr3_length: 16; d_call: -; clone_size: few; cdr3_nt: TGCGCCAGCAGCCAAGAGGACGCGATGCCTAACTATGGCTACACCTTC; cdr3_aa: CASSQEDAMPNYGYTF
j_call: TRBJ2-2; v_call: TRBV7-9; cdr3_length: 15; d_call: -; clone_size: few; cdr3_nt: TGTGCCAGCAGCTTACGGCGGTATAACACCGGGGAGCTGTTTTTT; cdr3_aa: CASSLRRYNTGELFF
j_call: TRBJ2-7; v_call: TRBV28; cdr3_length: 14; d_call: -; clone_size: -; cdr3_nt: TGTGCCAGCAGCACTTCCTGGGATCCGGGCGAGCAGTACTTC; cdr3_aa: CASSTSWDPGEQYF
j_call: TRBJ1-1; v_call: TRBV27; cdr3_length: 12; d_call: -; clone_size: few; cdr3_nt: TGTGCCAGCACCGATGACAGGTCTGAAGCTTTCTTT; cdr3_aa: CASTDDRSEAFF
j_call: TRBJ2-7; v_call: TRBV28; cdr3_length: 14; d_call: -; clone_size: -; cdr3_nt: TGTGCCAGCAGAATGACAGGGACTCGGGACGAGCAGTACTTC; cdr3_aa: CASRMTGTRDEQYF
j_call: TRBJ2-3; v_call: TRBV7-2; cdr3_length: 14; d_call: -; clone_size: few; cdr3_nt: TGTGCCAGCAGCTTAGAAGGGTTCACAGATACGCAGTATTTT; cdr3_aa: CASSLEGFTDTQYF
j_call: TRBJ2-5; v_call: TRBV7-9; cdr3_length: 15; d_call: TRBD1; clone_size: few; cdr3_nt: TGTGCCAGCAGGAGGACGGACAGGGACGGGGAAACCCAGTACTTC; cdr3_aa: CASRRTDRDGETQYF
j_call: TRBJ1-2; v_call: TRBV28; cdr3_length: 16; d_call: TRBD1; clone_size: -; cdr3_nt: TGTGCCAGCAGTTCTGCCCTCGACAGGGCTAACTATGGCTACACCTTC; cdr3_aa: CASSSALDRANYGYTF
j_call: TRBJ2-1; v_call: TRBV5-1; cdr3_length: 14; d_call: -; clone_size: -; cdr3_nt: TGCGCCAGCAGGGCCCCCCCTGGGGAACGTGAGCAGTTCTTC; cdr3_aa: CASRAPPGEREQFF
j_call: TRBJ1-1; v_call: TRBV18; cdr3_length: 14; d_call: -; clone_size: -; cdr3_nt: TGTGCCAGCTCACCGAGTGGTCTCAACACTGAAGCTTTCTTT; cdr3_aa: CASSPSGLNTEAFF
j_call: TRBJ2-2; v_call: TRBV6-6; cdr3_length: 15; d_call: TRBD1; clone_size: many; cdr3_nt: TGTGCCAGTCGGGGACAGGGGAAGAACACCGGGGAGCTGTTTTTT; cdr3_aa: CASRGQGKNTGELFF
j_call: TRBJ2-3; v_call: TRBV25-1; cdr3_length: 16; d_call: TRBD2; clone_size: -; cdr3_nt: TGTGCCAGCAGTGAAGTTCGCGGGGGGGACACAGATACGCAGTATTTT; cdr3_aa: CASSEVRGGDTDTQYF
j_call: TRBJ2-2; v_call: TRBV9; cdr3_length: 14; d_call: TRBD1; clone_size: -; cdr3_nt: TGTGCCAGCAGCGTGACAGGGGCGGCCGGGGAGCTGTTTTTT; cdr3_aa: CASSVTGAAGELFF
j_call: TRBJ2-1; v_call: TRBV4-3; cdr3_length: 16; d_call: -; clone_size: few; cdr3_nt: TGCGCCAGCAGCCAAGATATCGCACAGCACTACAATGAGCAGTTCTTC; cdr3_aa: CASSQDIAQHYNEQFF
j_call: TRBJ2-1; v_call: TRBV9; cdr3_length: 15; d_call: -; clone_size: few; cdr3_nt: TGTGCCAGCAGCGTAACACTTGACTCCTACAATGAGCAGTTCTTC; cdr3_aa: CASSVTLDSYNEQFF
j_call: TRBJ2-3; v_call: TRBV7-2; cdr3_length: 16; d_call: TRBD2; clone_size: -; cdr3_nt: TGTGCCAGCAGCTTAAATAGCGGGGGAGGCACAGATACGCAGTATTTT; cdr3_aa: CASSLNSGGGTDTQYF
j_call: TRBJ2-5; v_call: TRBV7-2; cdr3_length: 13; d_call: TRBD1; clone_size: few; cdr3_nt: TGTGCCAGCAGCCGGGACAGGATGGAGACCCAGTACTTC; cdr3_aa: CASSRDRMETQYF
j_call: TRBJ1-5; v_call: TRBV7-2; cdr3_length: 14; d_call: TRBD1; clone_size: few; cdr3_nt: TGTGCCAGCAGCGTCGACAGGGTCAATCAGCCCCAGCATTTT; cdr3_aa: CASSVDRVNQPQHF
j_call: TRBJ2-7; v_call: TRBV29-1; cdr3_length: 13; d_call: -; clone_size: -; cdr3_nt: TGCAGCGTTGAAGGCGCAGCCCTCCCCGAGCAGTACTTC; cdr3_aa: CSVEGAALPEQYF
j_call: TRBJ2-7; v_call: TRBV29-1; cdr3_length: 13; d_call: TRBD1; clone_size: -; cdr3_nt: TGCAGCGTTGAAGATAACAGGGGCAGCGAGCAGTACTTC; cdr3_aa: CSVEDNRGSEQYF
j_call: TRBJ2-2; v_call: TRBV7-9; cdr3_length: 13; d_call: -; clone_size: few; cdr3_nt: TGTGCCAGCAGCCGCAGGGAAGGCGGGGAGCTGTTTTTT; cdr3_aa: CASSRREGGELFF
j_call: TRBJ2-2; v_call: TRBV6-5; cdr3_length: 12; d_call: -; clone_size: -; cdr3_nt: TGTGCCAGCAGTTTACAGACCGGGGAGCTGTTTTTT; cdr3_aa: CASSLQTGELFF
j_call: TRBJ2-2; v_call: TRBV18; cdr3_length: 15; d_call: -; clone_size: many; cdr3_nt: TGTGCCAGCTCACCAAGGCAGGTTAACACCGGGGAGCTGTTTTTT; cdr3_aa: CASSPRQVNTGELFF
j_call: TRBJ2-7; v_call: TRBV13; cdr3_length: 17; d_call: TRBD2; clone_size: -; cdr3_nt: TGTGCCAGCAGCCTCCGAGGACTAGCGTTCAGCTCCTACGAGCAGTACTTC; cdr3_aa: CASSLRGLAFSSYEQYF
j_call: TRBJ2-7; v_call: TRBV28; cdr3_length: 11; d_call: -; clone_size: few; cdr3_nt: TGTGCCAGCCAGGGACCGTGGGAGCAGTACTTC; cdr3_aa: CASQGPWEQYF
j_call: TRBJ1-2; v_call: TRBV30; cdr3_length: 16; d_call: TRBD1; clone_size: -; cdr3_nt: TGTGCCTGGAGTGTTAAGAGGACAGGGGGTAACTATGGCTACACCTTC; cdr3_aa: CAWSVKRTGGNYGYTF
j_call: TRBJ2-2; v_call: TRBV28; cdr3_length: 16; d_call: TRBD1; clone_size: few; cdr3_nt: TGTGCCAGCAGTGACCCGGGACAGGGGAACACCGGGGAGCTGTTTTTT; cdr3_aa: CASSDPGQGNTGELFF
j_call: TRBJ2-7; v_call: TRBV7-2; cdr3_length: 14; d_call: -; clone_size: -; cdr3_nt: TGTGCCAGCAGCCCGGACGTCGCGGCCTACGAGCAGTACTTC; cdr3_aa: CASSPDVAAYEQYF
j_call: TRBJ2-2; v_call: TRBV19; cdr3_length: 14; d_call: -; clone_size: many; cdr3_nt: TGTGCCAGTTCGACGGGACAGAACACCGGGGAGCTGTTTTTT; cdr3_aa: CASSTGQNTGELFF
j_call: TRBJ1-5; v_call: TRBV30; cdr3_length: 14; d_call: -; clone_size: -; cdr3_nt: TGTGCCTGGAGTGTATCCGAGACAAATCAGCCCCAGCATTTT; cdr3_aa: CAWSVSETNQPQHF
j_call: TRBJ2-2; v_call: TRBV21-1; cdr3_length: 20; d_call: -; clone_size: many; cdr3_nt: TGTGCCAGCAGCAAAGATTTAATAGAGGTCAGGGACAGGGAGACCGGGGAGCTGTTTTTT; cdr3_aa: CASSKDLIEVRDRETGELFF
j_call: TRBJ2-2; v_call: TRBV7-9; cdr3_length: 14; d_call: -; clone_size: few; cdr3_nt: TGTGCCAGCATCACAGGGAAAGGTACCGGGGAGCTGTTTTTT; cdr3_aa: CASITGKGTGELFF
j_call: TRBJ2-3; v_call: TRBV7-2; cdr3_length: 17; d_call: TRBD2; clone_size: few; cdr3_nt: TGTGCCAGCAGCTTAGGGGGATTAGCGGGGGGCACAGATACGCAGTATTTT; cdr3_aa: CASSLGGLAGGTDTQYF
j_call: TRBJ1-4; v_call: TRBV5-1; cdr3_length: 14; d_call: -; clone_size: -; cdr3_nt: TGCGCCAGCAGCACCGGTAGGACTAATGAAAAACTGTTTTTT; cdr3_aa: CASSTGRTNEKLFF
j_call: TRBJ2-3; v_call: TRBV4-3; cdr3_length: 17; d_call: TRBD2; clone_size: many; cdr3_nt: TGCGCCAGCAGCCAAGTCCCTTCGGCGGGGGGGACAGATACGCAGTATTTT; cdr3_aa: CASSQVPSAGGTDTQYF
j_call: TRBJ2-3; v_call: TRBV9; cdr3_length: 14; d_call: TRBD2; clone_size: -; cdr3_nt: TGTGCCAGCAGCTTCGGGGGGACGGAGGATACGCAGTATTTT; cdr3_aa: CASSFGGTEDTQYF
j_call: TRBJ2-3; v_call: TRBV27; cdr3_length: 14; d_call: TRBD2; clone_size: -; cdr3_nt: TGTGCCAGCAGTCCGTACCGACTAGCGGATACGCAGTATTTT; cdr3_aa: CASSPYRLADTQYF
j_call: TRBJ2-3; v_call: TRBV10-2; cdr3_length: 15; d_call: -; clone_size: -; cdr3_nt: TGCGCCAGCAGTGAACAGGGACGGGGATCAGATACGCAGTATTTT; cdr3_aa: CASSEQGRGSDTQYF
j_call: TRBJ2-1; v_call: TRBV9; cdr3_length: 20; d_call: TRBD2; clone_size: few; cdr3_nt: TGTGCCAGCAGCGTAGCGGCTAGCGGGGGGTCCTGGAGCTCCTACAATGAGCAGTTCTTC; cdr3_aa: CASSVAASGGSWSSYNEQFF
j_call: TRBJ2-1; v_call: TRBV19; cdr3_length: 14; d_call: TRBD2; clone_size: -; cdr3_nt: TGTGCCAGTAATAAGCGGGGGGTGTACAATGAGCAGTTCTTC; cdr3_aa: CASNKRGVYNEQFF
j_call: TRBJ2-5; v_call: TRBV21-1; cdr3_length: 14; d_call: -; clone_size: many; cdr3_nt: TGTGCCAGCAGCAGGTGCAGGCGGGTAGAGACCCAGTACTTC; cdr3_aa: CASSRCRRVETQYF
j_call: TRBJ1-2; v_call: TRBV28; cdr3_length: 14; d_call: TRBD1; clone_size: once; cdr3_nt: TGTGCCCGAAGAACCTCGGACAGGAGCTATGGCTACACCTTC; cdr3_aa: CARRTSDRSYGYTF
j_call: TRBJ1-6; v_call: TRBV2; cdr3_length: 14; d_call: -; clone_size: -; cdr3_nt: TGTGCCAGCAGTGTCGCAGGATATAATTCACCCCTCCACTTT; cdr3_aa: CASSVAGYNSPLHF
j_call: TRBJ1-2; v_call: TRBV2; cdr3_length: 13; d_call: -; clone_size: -; cdr3_nt: TGTGCCAGCCATCAACAGGAGAACTATGGCTACACCTTC; cdr3_aa: CASHQQENYGYTF
j_call: TRBJ2-5; v_call: TRBV11-2; cdr3_length: 16; d_call: TRBD2; clone_size: -; cdr3_nt: TGTGCCAGCAGCCGTGGACTAGCGGGACTTCAAGAGACCCAGTACTTC; cdr3_aa: CASSRGLAGLQETQYF
j_call: TRBJ1-5; v_call: TRBV4-3; cdr3_length: 15; d_call: -; clone_size: few; cdr3_nt: TGCGCCAGCAGCCAAGACGGCAGGGGAAACCAGCCCCAGCATTTT; cdr3_aa: CASSQDGRGNQPQHF